This T cell receptor (beta chain) was recorded in a study of cytomegalovirus exposure and HLA in healthy donors. Study-wide background: Later, an analysis reported that the 130 or so validation repertoires had used the same platform as the approximately 660 first-cohort repertoires.

As to this clone: The antigen is undetermined.

Points from the study as a whole: Rarity marked most TCR sequences, yet some public TCRs occurred in many donors. The authors listed approximately 150 TCR beta chains as cytomegalovirus-associated.

This CDR3 is built from 12 residues. The V end lost 4 bases, the J end lost 10 bases, and 15 bases lay between the germline ends. Per the germline V gene, CDR1 is SGHDT and CDR2 is YYEEEE. Here immunoSEQ multiplex PCR was the method, and the copy in TCRdb shows in-frame clones only, minus some. Altogether around 200,000 clones are present, 84% being singletons, with the ten largest covering around 2.8%. A roughly 120-subject validation cohort, separate from the approximately 690-subject first cohort, supplied the donors. The V gene is TRBV5-6, the J gene TRBJ2-7, with D perhaps TRBD1 (6 bases). Sequencing used PBMCs. This TCR was recovered from a woman aged 18-29 years in good health and CMV-seropositive. The CDR3, as DNA: TGTGCCAGCAGCGTTGTTCAGGGGAGACAGTACTTC. This translates into CASSVVQGRQYF.